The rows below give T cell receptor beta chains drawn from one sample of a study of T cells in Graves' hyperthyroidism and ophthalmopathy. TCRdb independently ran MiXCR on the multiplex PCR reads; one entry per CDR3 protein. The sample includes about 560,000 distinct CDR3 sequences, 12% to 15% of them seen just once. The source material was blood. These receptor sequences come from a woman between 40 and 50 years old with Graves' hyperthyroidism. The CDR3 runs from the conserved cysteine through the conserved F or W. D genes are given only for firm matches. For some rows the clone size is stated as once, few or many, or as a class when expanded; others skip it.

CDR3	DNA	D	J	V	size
CASSDAKVDEQFF	TGCGCCAGCAGCGATGCAAAAGTAGATGAGCAGTTCTTC	NA	TRBJ2-1	TRBV5-1	many
CASSFLTTGGSYEQYF	TGTGCCAGCAGTTTTCTTACCACGGGAGGCTCCTACGAGCAGTACTTC	TRBD2	TRBJ2-7	TRBV27	few
CATQTLGLAGDNEQFF	TGTGCCACCCAAACCTTAGGACTAGCGGGAGACAATGAGCAGTTCTTC	TRBD2	TRBJ2-1	TRBV10-3	many
CAWRSEIGQITSHGYTF	TGTGCCTGGAGAAGTGAGATAGGACAGATAACGTCTCATGGCTACACCTTC	NA	TRBJ1-2	TRBV30	many
CASSPPGAEAFF	TGTGCCAGCTCACCACCGGGGGCTGAAGCTTTCTTT	NA	TRBJ1-1	TRBV18	many
CASGWGRTDTQYF	TGTGCCTCCGGGTGGGGTCGCACAGATACGCAGTATTTT	NA	TRBJ2-3	TRBV6-1	NA
CASSLRPGTGPVNEKLFF	TGTGCCAGCAGTTTACGGCCCGGGACAGGACCCGTTAATGAAAAACTGTTTTTT	TRBD1	TRBJ1-4	TRBV27	many
CAGSSADRVNNQPQHF	TGTGCCGGCAGCTCAGCGGACAGGGTAAACAATCAGCCCCAGCATTTT	TRBD1	TRBJ1-5	TRBV7-2	NA
CASSRTGNSGNQPQHF	TGTGCCAGCTCACGCACAGGGAATTCGGGCAATCAGCCCCAGCATTTT	NA	TRBJ1-5	TRBV18	NA
CASRSGTGGNQPQHF	TGTGCCAGCAGGTCCGGGACAGGGGGCAATCAGCCCCAGCATTTT	TRBD1	TRBJ1-5	TRBV28	many
CASSLQGAKETQYF	TGTGCCAGCTCACTTCAGGGGGCTAAAGAGACCCAGTACTTC	TRBD1	TRBJ2-5	TRBV18	many
CAAAGLADADTQYF	TGTGCCGCTGCGGGGCTAGCTGACGCAGATACGCAGTATTTT	NA	TRBJ2-3	TRBV12-3/TRBV12-4	NA
CASSPSSRNRGAGYTF	TGTGCCAGCAGCCCCAGTAGCCGTAACAGGGGGGCTGGCTACACCTTC	TRBD1	TRBJ1-2	TRBV9	NA
CASSSSRGWQPQHF	TGTGCCAGCAGTTCCTCGAGGGGCTGGCAGCCCCAGCATTTT	NA	TRBJ1-5	TRBV12-3/TRBV12-4	many
CASSWTVPGAHGYTF	TGTGCCAGCAGTTGGACCGTACCGGGGGCGCATGGCTACACCTTC	NA	TRBJ1-2	TRBV6-2/TRBV6-3	many
CASSQGVGEQFF	TGTGCCAGCAGCCAAGGCGTCGGTGAGCAGTTCTTC	NA	TRBJ2-1	TRBV3-1	NA
CASSMGPGREVEQYF	TGTGCCAGCAGCATGGGTCCCGGCAGGGAGGTCGAGCAGTACTTC	NA	TRBJ2-7	TRBV7-2	many
CSALSTGGLNQPQHF	TGCAGTGCTCTCTCGACAGGGGGGTTAAATCAGCCCCAGCATTTT	TRBD1	TRBJ1-5	TRBV20-1	few
CASSLEGGGLTEKLFF	TGCGCCAGCAGCTTGGAAGGAGGGGGACTAACTGAAAAACTGTTTTTT	NA	TRBJ1-4	TRBV5-1	NA
CASSSQQGQIGELFF	TGTGCCAGCAGCTCCCAACAGGGTCAGATAGGGGAGCTGTTTTTT	NA	TRBJ2-2	TRBV7-2	NA
CASSFWTEGTEAFF	TGTGCCAGCAGTTTTTGGACCGAGGGCACTGAAGCTTTCTTT	NA	TRBJ1-1	TRBV28	many
CASSFRPAPGVNVLTF	TGTGCCAGCAGCTTCAGACCGGCTCCTGGGGTCAACGTCCTGACTTTC	NA	TRBJ2-6	TRBV7-8	NA
CSALPGTGELFF	TGCAGTGCCTTACCGGGTACCGGGGAGCTGTTTTTT	NA	TRBJ2-2	TRBV20-1	NA
CARDLEREGGTDTQYF	TGTGCCAGGGACTTAGAGCGGGAGGGAGGCACAGATACGCAGTATTTT	TRBD2	TRBJ2-3	TRBV6-1	many
CASSLSGAIRNEQFF	TGTGCCAGCAGTTTAAGCGGGGCCATAAGAAATGAGCAGTTCTTC	TRBD2	TRBJ2-1	TRBV27	many
CSVRGQGGTEQFF	TGCAGCGTCAGGGGACAGGGTGGAACCGAGCAGTTCTTC	TRBD1	TRBJ2-1	TRBV29-1	many
CAISGTASGNTIYF	TGTGCCATCAGTGGGACGGCGTCTGGAAACACCATATATTTT	NA	TRBJ1-3	TRBV10-3	NA
CASSDGLAGGLYEQYF	TGTGCCAGCAGTGATGGACTAGCGGGAGGCCTTTACGAGCAGTACTTC	TRBD2	TRBJ2-7	TRBV2	many
CASRMGLAVVKTQYF	TGTGCCAGCAGGATGGGACTAGCGGTAGTTAAGACCCAGTACTTC	TRBD2	TRBJ2-5	TRBV28	NA
CSASGWETTDTQYF	TGCAGTGCTAGTGGGTGGGAGACGACAGATACGCAGTATTTT	NA	TRBJ2-3	TRBV20-1	few
CASSSGVMNTEAFF	TGTGCCAGCAGTTCAGGGGTGATGAACACTGAAGCTTTCTTT	NA	TRBJ1-1	TRBV7-3	NA
CASSTTGSYNEQFF	TGTGCCAGCAGCACAACAGGCTCCTACAATGAGCAGTTCTTC	NA	TRBJ2-1	TRBV28	many
CASSTHLDTEAFF	TGTGCCAGTAGTACACACCTTGACACTGAAGCTTTCTTT	NA	TRBJ1-1	TRBV19	NA
CASSLGEADFTDTQYF	TGCGCCAGCAGCTTGGGAGAGGCGGACTTCACAGATACGCAGTATTTT	NA	TRBJ2-3	TRBV5-1	NA
CASRQDRVTSPLHF	TGTGCCAGCAGACAGGACAGGGTGACTTCACCCCTCCACTTT	TRBD1	TRBJ1-6	TRBV27	NA
CASSLGILGNTEAFF	TGTGCCAGCAGCTTAGGGATCCTAGGGAACACTGAAGCTTTCTTT	NA	TRBJ1-1	TRBV11-2	many
CATSRESDSFYGYTF	TGTGCCACCAGCAGAGAATCGGACAGTTTCTATGGCTACACCTTC	NA	TRBJ1-2	TRBV15	many
CASSVSSGSNEQFF	TGTGCCAGCAGCGTGTCTAGCGGGAGCAATGAGCAGTTCTTC	TRBD2	TRBJ2-1	TRBV7-2	many
CASSLGTGKGQPQHF	TGCGCCAGCAGCTTGGGGACAGGGAAAGGGCAGCCCCAGCATTTT	TRBD1	TRBJ1-5	TRBV5-1	many
CSVQGAKNYEQYF	TGCAGCGTTCAGGGGGCTAAGAACTACGAGCAGTACTTC	TRBD1	TRBJ2-7	TRBV29-1	NA
CATSRLPTANTEAFF	TGTGCCACCAGCAGATTACCGACCGCCAACACTGAAGCTTTCTTT	NA	TRBJ1-1	TRBV15	many
CASRAGTATGNTIYF	TGTGCCAGCAGGGCCGGGACAGCCACTGGAAACACCATATATTTT	TRBD1	TRBJ1-3	TRBV9	few
CASSLDFGTQETQYF	TGTGCCAGCAGCTTAGATTTCGGGACTCAAGAGACCCAGTACTTC	NA	TRBJ2-5	TRBV11-2	many
CASSEDRNSYNEQFF	TGTGCCAGCAGCGAGGACAGGAACTCCTACAATGAGCAGTTCTTC	TRBD1	TRBJ2-1	TRBV5-6	many
CASSVSDLETQYF	TGTGCCAGCAGCGTTTCAGATTTGGAGACCCAGTACTTC	NA	TRBJ2-5	TRBV9	few
CASSETRGSYEQYF	TGTGCCAGCAGTGAGACCCGCGGGTCCTACGAGCAGTACTTC	NA	TRBJ2-7	TRBV6-1	NA
CASSPLGGLAGYTF	TGTGCCAGCAGCCCATTGGGAGGGTTGGCAGGCTACACCTTC	NA	TRBJ1-2	TRBV7-9	many
CASSRDSGIQYF	TGTGCCAGCAGTAGGGACAGTGGCATTCAGTACTTC	TRBD1	TRBJ2-4	TRBV12-3/TRBV12-4	many
CASSPSGSNKYNEQFF	TGTGCCAGCTCTCCCAGCGGGAGCAATAAGTACAATGAGCAGTTCTTC	TRBD2	TRBJ2-1	TRBV18	many
CASSMAGQGGYGYTF	TGCGCCAGCAGCATGGCGGGACAGGGAGGATATGGCTACACCTTC	TRBD1	TRBJ1-2	TRBV5-1	many
CASSLRTQGTTGELFF	TGCGCCAGCAGCTTGCGTACTCAGGGAACAACCGGGGAGCTGTTTTTT	NA	TRBJ2-2	TRBV5-1	NA
CASSLALGAGELFF	TGCGCCAGCAGCTTGGCCCTGGGGGCCGGGGAGCTGTTTTTT	NA	TRBJ2-2	TRBV5-1	few
CASSPHGTAGVEQYF	TGTGCCAGCAGCCCCCACGGGACAGCTGGGGTAGAGCAGTACTTC	TRBD1	TRBJ2-7	TRBV7-2	many
CASSVEGVAGVVQYF	TGTGCCAGCAGCGTAGAGGGTGTTGCGGGAGTTGTCCAGTACTTC	TRBD2	TRBJ2-5	TRBV9	few